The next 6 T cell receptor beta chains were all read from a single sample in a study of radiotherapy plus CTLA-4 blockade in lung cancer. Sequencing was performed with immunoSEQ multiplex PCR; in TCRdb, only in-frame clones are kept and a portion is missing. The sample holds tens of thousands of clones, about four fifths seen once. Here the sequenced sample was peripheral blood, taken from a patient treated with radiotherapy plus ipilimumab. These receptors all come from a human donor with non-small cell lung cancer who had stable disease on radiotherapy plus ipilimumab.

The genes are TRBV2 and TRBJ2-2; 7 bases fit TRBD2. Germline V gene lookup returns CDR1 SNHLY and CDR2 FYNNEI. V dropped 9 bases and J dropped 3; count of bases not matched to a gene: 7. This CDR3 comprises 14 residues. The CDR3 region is CASQTSTDTGELFF. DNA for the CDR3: TGTGCCAGTCAGACTAGCACAGACACCGGGGAGCTGTTTTTT.

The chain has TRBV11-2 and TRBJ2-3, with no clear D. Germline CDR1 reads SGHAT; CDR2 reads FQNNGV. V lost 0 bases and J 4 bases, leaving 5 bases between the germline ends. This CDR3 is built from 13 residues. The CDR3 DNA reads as TGTGCCAGCAGCTTAGAGCCAGCAGATACGCAGTATTTT. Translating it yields CASSLEPADTQYF.

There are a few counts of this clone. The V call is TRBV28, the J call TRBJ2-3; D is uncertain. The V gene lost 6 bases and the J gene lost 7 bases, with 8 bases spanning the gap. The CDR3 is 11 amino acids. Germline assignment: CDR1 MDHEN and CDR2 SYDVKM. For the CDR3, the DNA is TGTGCCAGCAGCGAAACTTATACGCAGTATTTT. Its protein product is CASSETYTQYF.

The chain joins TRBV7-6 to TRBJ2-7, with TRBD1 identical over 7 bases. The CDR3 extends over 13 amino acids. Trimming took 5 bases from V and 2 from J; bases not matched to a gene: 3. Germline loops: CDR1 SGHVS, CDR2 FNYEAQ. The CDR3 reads CASSLTGTYEQYF. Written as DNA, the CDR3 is TGTGCCAGCAGCCTGACAGGGACCTACGAGCAGTACTTC.

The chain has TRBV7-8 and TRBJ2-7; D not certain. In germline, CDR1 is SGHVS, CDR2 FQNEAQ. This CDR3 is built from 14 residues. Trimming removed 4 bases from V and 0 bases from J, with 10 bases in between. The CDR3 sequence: CASSYERDSYEQYF. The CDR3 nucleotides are TGTGCCAGCAGCTACGAAAGGGACTCCTACGAGCAGTACTTC.

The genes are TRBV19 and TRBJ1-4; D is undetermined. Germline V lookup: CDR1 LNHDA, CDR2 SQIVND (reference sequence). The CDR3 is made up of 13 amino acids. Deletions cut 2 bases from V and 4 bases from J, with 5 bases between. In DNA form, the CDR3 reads TGTGCCAGTAGTATAAAAGTTAATGAAAAACTGTTTTTT. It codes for CASSIKVNEKLFF.